The sequence of this T cell receptor beta chain was determined in a study of cytomegalovirus exposure and HLA in healthy donors. V lost 0 bases and J 6 bases, leaving 10 bases between the germline ends. CDR1 SGHRS and CDR2 YFSETQ come from the germline V gene. This CDR3 is built from 14 residues. The PCR used 60 Vbeta and 13 Jbeta primers. The assay was immunoSEQ multiplex PCR, and TCRdb's table has in-frame clones only and misses some. The table records about 93,000 clones, around three fifths of them present only once. This clonotype was obtained from a boy aged 5 to 17 in good health and CMV-seropositive. The chain employs TRBV5-1 and TRBJ1-5; perhaps TRBD1 as D (5 bases). Sequencing was performed on PBMCs. CDR3 loop: CASSLGQGSQPQHF. CDR3 DNA: TGCGCCAGCAGCTTGGGTCAGGGATCTCAGCCCCAGCATTTT. Based on the CDR3 plus reference TRBV5-1 and TRBJ1-5, the full variable domain is KAGVTQTPRYLIKTRGQQVTLSCSPISGHRSVSWYQQTPGQGLQFLFEYFSETQRNKGNFPGRFSGRQFSNSRSEMNVSTLELGDSALYLCASSLGQGSQPQHFGDGTRLSIL.